The clone carrying this TCR beta chain showed up just a few times. As yet, its antigen is unknown. The data belong to a study of T-cell reconstitution after alpha-beta-depleted transplantation in children. Regarding the study as a whole: About two months after transplant, alpha-beta T cells reportedly came from several hundred expanded graft clones. T-cell numbers and diversity one year post-transplant derived largely from freshly generated T cells.

Unique molecular identifiers were used to barcode this TCRbeta library. TCRdb itself ran the PCR reads through MiXCR, one entry per CDR3 protein. The sample lists fewer than 400,000 distinct CDR3 sequences, 23% occurring once. The CDR3 has 14 amino acids. V dropped 2 bases and J dropped 2 bases, with 10 bases sitting between them. The germline V gene has CDR1 ENHRY and CDR2 SYGVKD. The chain uses TRBV10-3 and TRBJ2-7; D is unclear. The sequences come from PBMCs, mostly from graft donor cells, collected 180 days after TCRalphabeta/CD19-depleted stem cell transplant. The clonotype was recovered from a male patient younger than 18 who had a stem cell transplant for acute lymphoblastic leukemia, so the T cells may come from the graft donor. CDR3 amino acids: CAISEIDLTYEQYF. In DNA form, the CDR3 reads TGTGCCATCAGTGAGATAGACCTCACCTACGAGCAGTACTTC.